The T cell receptor (beta chain) under discussion was sequenced for a study of vaccination effects on CD4 cells after COVID-19. With roughly 10 days of culture completed, CD4+ T cells were isolated. The person was diagnosed with PCR-confirmed SARS-CoV-2 infection between March and December 2020. Each participant was administered two doses of either the BNT162b2 or the mRNA-1273 vaccine. About this clone: Its antigen is not identified.

Some clones are missing from TCRdb's copy, which holds only in-frame ones; the method was immunoSEQ multiplex PCR. Of approximately 40,000 clones in the sample, around 76% were seen once. This receptor was obtained from a human donor who had a prior SARS-CoV-2 infection. The sequencing used CD4+ T cells from PBMCs cultured without peptide, collected after COVID-19 vaccination.

CDR3 sequence reads: CASIRDRADTEAFF. CDR3 nucleotide sequence: TGTGCCAGCATCAGGGACAGGGCGGACACTGAAGCTTTCTTT. This chain uses TRBV2 with TRBJ1-1; 9 nucleotides line up with TRBD1. V trimming: 7 bases; J trimming: 3 bases; junction bases outside the gene matches: 6. The CDR3 runs to 14 residues. In germline, CDR1 is SNHLY, CDR2 FYNNEI.